These T cell receptor beta chains were read from a single sample in a study of blood T cell repertoires in COVID-19. Using immunoSEQ multiplex PCR, the repertoire was profiled, and TCRdb retains in-frame clones only, with some absent. The repertoire holds around 230,000 clones, with 65% to 85% as singletons. Sequencing was performed on peripheral blood. Every receptor here comes from a man in his forties with acute or convalescent COVID-19. Both conserved end residues are part of each CDR3. The D gene is left open where the match is weak. Only some rows state a clone size, as once, few, many or a class for expanded clones.

TRBJ2-1,-,TRBV30,TRBD2,TGTGCCTGGAGTGTACTAGCGGGAGGGCATAATGAGCAGTTCTTC,CAWSVLAGGHNEQFF
TRBJ2-5,-,TRBV25-1,TRBD2,TGTGCCAGCAGTGTGGGGGGGATGGGAGAGACCCAGTACTTC,CASSVGGMGETQYF
TRBJ2-1,-,TRBV6-2/TRBV6-3,TRBD1,TGTGCCAGCAGCTCGGTAGGGACAGTGGACAATGAGCAGTTCTTC,CASSSVGTVDNEQFF
TRBJ2-7,-,TRBV29-1,TRBD1,TGCAGCGTTGAATGGGACAGGAACTACGAGCAGTACTTC,CSVEWDRNYEQYF
TRBJ2-1,once,TRBV27,TRBD1,TGTGCCAGCAGCAGACAGGGGACCTACAATGAGCAGTTCTTC,CASSRQGTYNEQFF
TRBJ1-1,-,TRBV5-1,-,TGCGCCAGCAGCTCAAGACAGACTTTGAACACTGAAGCTTTCTTT,CASSSRQTLNTEAFF
TRBJ1-2,-,TRBV10-1,-,TGCGCCAGCAGTGAGGACAGGAGGGGCTACACCTTC,CASSEDRRGYTF
TRBJ2-1,-,TRBV18,TRBD2,TGTGCCAGCGAGGGAGCTAGCGGAGGGAATGAGCAGTTCTTC,CASEGASGGNEQFF
TRBJ1-2,-,TRBV12-3/TRBV12-4,-,TGTGCCAGCAGTTTGCGGGGGAACTATGGCTACACCTTC,CASSLRGNYGYTF
TRBJ2-3,-,TRBV11-2,TRBD2,TGTGCCAGCAGCCAGGGACTAGCGCAAACAGATACGCAGTATTTT,CASSQGLAQTDTQYF
TRBJ2-7,-,TRBV5-4,TRBD2,TGTGCCAGCAGCAACGGACTAGCGGGCTCCTACGAGCAGTACTTC,CASSNGLAGSYEQYF
TRBJ2-1,-,TRBV3-1/TRBV3-2,-,TGTGCCAGCAGCCTTACTGCCCTTAGCTCCTACAATGAGCAGTTCTTC,CASSLTALSSYNEQFF
TRBJ1-2,few,TRBV30,TRBD1,TGTGCCTGGAGTGCTTTGACAGGGCCGCCCTATGGCTACACCTTC,CAWSALTGPPYGYTF
TRBJ2-7,-,TRBV13,TRBD1,TGTGCCAGCAGCTTAGTGGGGACAGGGGTTGAGGAGCAGTACTTC,CASSLVGTGVEEQYF
TRBJ1-1,-,TRBV29-1,-,TGCAGCGTTGTACCTCTGAGCACTGAAGCTTTCTTT,CSVVPLSTEAFF
TRBJ2-1,-,TRBV30,TRBD2,TGTGCCTGGGGGGATGGACTAGCGGGGAAGAGCTCCTACAATGAGCAGTTCTTC,CAWGDGLAGKSSYNEQFF
TRBJ2-5,-,TRBV29-1,-,TGCAGCGTTGAGGTCAGGGAAGAGACCCAGTACTTC,CSVEVREETQYF
TRBJ2-5,many,TRBV6-1,-,TGTGCCAGCAGTGACAACCCCGGGGAGACCCAGTACTTC,CASSDNPGETQYF
TRBJ1-3,-,TRBV3-1/TRBV3-2,-,TGTGCCAGCAGCCTTGGGACATTCTCTGGAAACACCATATATTTT,CASSLGTFSGNTIYF
TRBJ2-3,-,TRBV3-1/TRBV3-2,-,TGTGCCAGCAGCCTCCGACACTTCTTGGCAGATACGCAGTATTTT,CASSLRHFLADTQYF